This T cell receptor beta chain was captured by sequencing in a study of blood T cell repertoires in COVID-19. Study-wide background: Acute and convalescent COVID-19 samples came from the United States, Italy and Spain. From T cells, B-cell-depleted T cells, or PBMCs came the material, which was cDNA or gDNA.

Losses at the gene ends were 3 bases for V and 5 bases for J; bases not matched to a gene: 7. The CDR3 runs to 14 residues. Looked up from germline, CDR1 is MNHNS and CDR2 is SASEGT. In the study's own analysis: For nucleated cells, counts were estimated from reference gene primer amplification. The repertoire was sequenced with immunoSEQ multiplex PCR; TCRdb's copy has only in-frame clones and lacks some. V and J calls and clone size come straight from that table; D and trimming were deduced from the DNA. The sample comprises under 90,000 clones, more than 75% of which are singletons, and 9.5% to 15% rests with the top ten.

The clonotype was recovered from a human donor in a cohort sampled during active COVID-19. The chain joins TRBV6-1 to TRBJ2-7, with 7 bases identical to TRBD2. The sequencing sample was made of peripheral blood. For the CDR3, the DNA is TGTGCCAGCAGTGAGGGGGGGATGCTCGACGAGCAGTACTTC. Translation gives CASSEGGMLDEQYF.